A single sample gave rise to the 31 T cell receptor beta chains below, sequenced in a study of T-cell reconstitution after alpha-beta-depleted transplantation in children. Preparing the TCRbeta library involved the use of unique molecular identifiers. TCRdb reprocessed the PCR reads via MiXCR and lists one record per CDR3 protein. The data show about 980,000 distinct CDR3 sequences, 25% to 35% seen once. The sample here was PBMCs, mostly from graft donor cells, taken 360 days after TCRalphabeta/CD19-depleted stem cell transplant. These receptors were taken from a boy younger than two who had a stem cell transplant for SCID, so the T cells may come from the graft donor.

This clonotype appeared a few times. The genes are TRBV4-1 and TRBJ2-4, with 9 nucleotides matching TRBD1. Germline V gives CDR1 MGHRA, CDR2 YSYEKL. The CDR3 runs 15 residues. V trimming: 6 bases; J trimming: 4 bases; junction bases outside the gene matches: 7. CDR3 nucleotide sequence: TGCGCCAGCAGTCACGCCGGGACAGGGAAAAACATTCAGTACTTC. This sequence encodes CASSHAGTGKNIQYF.

The CDR3 sequence: CASSPSGRAYEQYF. The CDR3 region has the DNA TGTGCCAGCAGCCCCAGCGGGCGTGCCTACGAGCAGTACTTC. The chain uses TRBV5-5 and TRBJ2-7, with D perhaps matching TRBD2 (6 bases). The CDR3 extends over 14 amino acids. Per the germline V gene, CDR1 is SGHKS and CDR2 is YYEKEE (reference sequence). V gave up 4 bases and J gave up 2 bases, with 13 bases separating them.

The chain employs TRBV29-1 and TRBJ2-5, with D unresolved. The CDR3 runs 13 residues. CDR1 is SQVTM, CDR2 ANQGSEA, per germline. Trimming removed 7 bases from V and 5 bases from J, with 17 bases in between. The CDR3: CSAEGGEVETQYF. Written as DNA, the CDR3 is TGCAGCGCCGAAGGTGGAGAGGTGGAGACCCAGTACTTC.

The rearrangement links TRBV20-1 to TRBJ2-5; no firm D call. The CDR3 covers 13 residues. V lost 5 bases to trimming and J lost 4 bases, with 14 bases between them. Germline V gene sequence: CDR1 DFQATT, CDR2 SNEGSKA (reference sequence). The CDR3 bases are TGCAGTGCTCTCTCGAGCGTAGGAGAGACCCAGTACTTC. It specifies CSALSSVGETQYF.

CDR3 nucleotide sequence: TGCAGTGCTAGGGGGGACATCGGAAACACCATATATTTT. This gives the protein CSARGDIGNTIYF. The chain carries TRBV20-1 and TRBJ1-3, with D perhaps TRBD1 (6 bases). The V and J ends lost 3 bases and 4 bases respectively, with 10 bases between them. In germline, CDR1 is DFQATT, CDR2 SNEGSKA (reference sequence). This CDR3 contains 13 residues.

V is TRBV11-2 and J is TRBJ2-6, with 7 positions matching TRBD1. This CDR3 has 18 amino acids. CDR1 is SGHAT and CDR2 is FQNNGV in the germline V gene. V shed 5 bases and J 0 bases; nucleotides not matched to a gene: 10. CDR3 residues: CASSLRDSRSSGANVLTF. In DNA, the CDR3 is TGTGCCAGCAGCCTCCGGGACAGTAGGAGCTCTGGGGCCAACGTCCTGACTTTC.

The genes are TRBV20-1 and TRBJ2-7; 7 bases are shared with TRBD1. J lost 1 base, V lost 5 bases, and 14 bases had no gene match. CDR1 and CDR2 from the germline V gene are DFQATT and SNEGSKA (reference sequence). The CDR3 extends over 16 amino acids. Here the CDR3 reads CSAYGQAGVMSYEQYF. Here the CDR3 DNA reads TGCAGTGCTTACGGACAGGCTGGAGTTATGTCCTACGAGCAGTACTTC.

This clonotype was seen only a few times. The chain is built from TRBV9 and TRBJ2-7; D perhaps matches TRBD1 (5 bases). The V and J ends lost 0 bases and 2 bases respectively, with 9 bases between them. Per the germline V gene, CDR1 is SGDLS and CDR2 is YYNGEE. The CDR3 length is 14 residues. The CDR3 protein is CASSVGAGTYEQYF. CDR3 sequence (DNA): TGTGCCAGCAGCGTAGGGGCAGGGACCTACGAGCAGTACTTC.

The chain links TRBV5-1 to TRBJ2-5; 13 nucleotides line up with TRBD2. V lost 5 bases to trimming and J lost 5 bases; unmatched junction nucleotides: 9. Germline CDR1 SGHRS, CDR2 YFSETQ. The CDR3 totals 16 residues. This CDR3 reads CASRRTSGGAGETQYF. CDR3 sequence (DNA): TGCGCCAGCAGACGAACTAGCGGGGGGGCCGGGGAGACCCAGTACTTC.

The chain has TRBV7-3 and TRBJ2-5, with D uncertain. With 3 bases removed from V and 5 bases from J, the gap between germline ends came to 10 bases. This CDR3 contains 13 residues. Germline V gene data show CDR1 as SGHTA and CDR2 as FQGTGA. This chain's CDR3 is CASSFSPSETQYF. The CDR3 DNA reads TGTGCCAGCAGCTTTTCCCCGAGTGAGACCCAGTACTTC.

This clonotype has just a few counts. V is TRBV7-2 and J is TRBJ2-5; either TRBD1 or TRBD2 may supply D (5 bases each). CDR1 and CDR2 from the germline V gene are SGHTA and FQGNSA. The CDR3 is 17 amino acids. The V end was cut by 2 bases, the J end by 2 bases, with 18 bases between. The CDR3 spells CASSLLVIRGGQETQYF. The CDR3 bases are TGTGCCAGCAGCTTATTGGTCATCCGGGGCGGGCAAGAGACCCAGTACTTC.

This clonotype was found a few times. In DNA, the CDR3 is TGTGCCACGCAGCGGACAGGGGCCAACAATGAGCAGTTCTTC. Translated: CATQRTGANNEQFF. The chain employs TRBV24-1 and TRBJ2-1; 9 nucleotides line up with TRBD1. Germline loops: CDR1 KGHDR, CDR2 SFDVKD. Losses at the gene ends were 10 bases for V and 5 bases for J; bases not matched to a gene: 8. The CDR3 is made up of 14 amino acids.

This clonotype was seen a handful of times. The chain uses TRBV4-1 and TRBJ2-7; weak D call: TRBD2 (5 bases). The CDR3 contains 18 residues. V was cut by 4 bases and J by 0 bases, with 22 bases left in between. Germline V gives CDR1 MGHRA, CDR2 YSYEKL. The CDR3 DNA reads as TGCGCCAGCAGCCCGTCTTTACGGGGTCTCCTCAGCTCCTACGAGCAGTACTTC. This sequence encodes CASSPSLRGLLSSYEQYF.

This clonotype was recorded a few times. The V and J genes are TRBV5-4 and TRBJ2-3; possible D gene TRBD2, 6 bases. The V end was cut by 9 bases, the J end by 7 bases, with 21 bases between. This CDR3 is built from 14 residues. Germline lookup yields CDR1 SGHNT and CDR2 YYREEE (reference sequence). This CDR3 is CAIEAGPDLNTQYF. CDR3 bases: TGTGCCATCGAGGCGGGGCCCGATCTCAATACGCAGTATTTT.

The chain carries TRBV6-1 and TRBJ1-2, with 9 bases aligning to TRBD1. The ends lost 6 bases at V and 7 bases at J; junction bases unmatched: 15. The germline gives CDR1 MNHNS, CDR2 SASEGT. The CDR3 is 16 amino acids. In nucleotides, the CDR3 is TGTGCCAGCAGCCGAACCAACAGGGGGCGTGGTGGTGGCTACACCTTC. Translating it yields CASSRTNRGRGGGYTF.

This chain's CDR3 is CASSLVAPAYNEQFF. The CDR3 DNA sequence: TGTGCCAGCAGCTTAGTAGCACCGGCGTACAATGAGCAGTTCTTC. The chain carries TRBV7-2 and TRBJ2-1; no firm D call. This CDR3 spans 15 amino acids. V lost 1 base and J lost 4, with 11 bases in between. In germline, CDR1 is SGHTA, CDR2 FQGNSA.

Only a few counts were recorded for this clonotype. The V and J genes are TRBV12-3 or TRBV12-4 and TRBJ1-5, with D hard to call. This CDR3 spans 16 amino acids. V was trimmed by 3 bases and J by 0 bases, leaving 12 bases between them. CDR3 bases: TGTGCCAGCAGTTTTCAGGTTGTAGGTAGCAATCAGCCCCAGCATTTT. This gives the protein CASSFQVVGSNQPQHF.

This clonotype was found a few times. The CDR3 here is CASRERTGIYEQYF. The CDR3, as DNA: TGCGCCAGCAGGGAGAGGACAGGGATCTACGAGCAGTACTTC. V gene TRBV5-1 combines with J gene TRBJ2-7; 8 positions agree with TRBD1. After removal of 5 bases from V and 3 bases from J, the junction contained 7 bases not matched to a gene. In germline, CDR1 is SGHRS, CDR2 YFSETQ. The CDR3 covers 14 residues.

This clonotype was detected only a few times. This chain joins TRBV3-1 and TRBJ2-1; TRBD2 agrees at 8 bases. This CDR3 has 15 residues. The germline V gene encodes CDR1 LGHDT and CDR2 YNNKEL (reference sequence). Trimming removed 6 bases from V and 8 bases from J; junction bases left unmatched: 12. DNA of the CDR3: TGTGCCAGCAGTAAAACTCCGGGACTAGGCTATGAGCAGTTCTTC. Translation: CASSKTPGLGYEQFF.

This clonotype was counted between two and nine times. The V call is TRBV28, the J call TRBJ1-6, with D tentatively TRBD1 (5 bases). Trimming pared 5 bases from V and 10 bases from J, leaving 18 bases between. CDR3 length: 15 residues. CDR1 MDHEN and CDR2 SYDVKM come from the germline V gene. The CDR3 sequence: CASSPNRRRGSPLHF. In DNA form, the CDR3 reads TGTGCCAGCAGTCCAAACAGGAGAAGGGGCTCACCCCTCCACTTT. Using reference TRBV28 and TRBJ1-6 for the parts outside the CDR3, the full variable domain is DVKVTQSSRYLVKRTGEKVFLECVQDMDHENMFWYRQDPGLGLRLIYFSYDVKMKEKGDIPEGYSVSREKKERFSLILESASTNQTSMYLCASSPNRRRGSPLHFGNGTRLTVT.

A few counts support this clonotype. The rearrangement links TRBV9 to TRBJ1-5; TRBD1 matches at 7 bases. The CDR3 contains 15 residues. The germline CDR1 and CDR2 sequences are SGDLS and YYNGEE. The trim removed 0 bases at V and 4 bases at J, leaving 4 bases unmatched. The DNA for the CDR3 is TGTGCCAGCAGCGTAGAGGGGGACAGTAATCAGCCCCAGCATTTT. As protein: CASSVEGDSNQPQHF. The variable domain in full, with the rest retrieved from reference TRBV9 and TRBJ1-5, is DSGVTQTPKHLITATGQRVTLRCSPRSGDLSVYWYQQSLDQGLQFLIQYYNGEERAKGNILERFSAQQFPDLHSELNLSSLELGDSALYFCASSVEGDSNQPQHFGDGTRLSIL.

The rearrangement links TRBV5-1 to TRBJ1-2; 9 bases line up with TRBD1. The ends lost 4 bases at V and 6 bases at J; junction bases unmatched: 4. Per germline, CDR1 SGHRS and CDR2 YFSETQ. The CDR3 totals 13 residues. The CDR3 protein is CASSPWTGDGYTF. CDR3 coding DNA: TGCGCCAGCAGCCCCTGGACAGGGGATGGCTACACCTTC.

V and J are TRBV28 and TRBJ2-2, with D possibly matching TRBD2 (5 bases). Germline lookup yields CDR1 MDHEN and CDR2 SYDVKM. This CDR3 comprises 15 residues. The ends were cut back, 3 bases at V and 4 bases at J, with 12 bases in the middle. The CDR3 region is CASSFSVDPTGELFF. CDR3 bases: TGTGCCAGCAGTTTTAGCGTGGACCCCACCGGGGAGCTGTTTTTT.

There are a few counts of this clonotype. The chain carries TRBV5-1 and TRBJ1-2; 8 positions match TRBD1. V was clipped by 4 bases and J by 8 bases; unmatched bases: 13. The CDR3 is 15 residues long. The V gene's germline CDR1 is SGHRS and CDR2 YFSETQ. DNA of the CDR3: TGCGCCAGCAGCAAAAGTCCAGGGGGCACGGGAGGCTACACCTTC. This gives the protein CASSKSPGGTGGYTF. The full variable domain, with the rest looked up from reference TRBV5-1 and TRBJ1-2, is KAGVTQTPRYLIKTRGQQVTLSCSPISGHRSVSWYQQTPGQGLQFLFEYFSETQRNKGNFPGRFSGRQFSNSRSEMNVSTLELGDSALYLCASSKSPGGTGGYTFGSGTRLTVV.

The V gene is TRBV20-1, the J gene TRBJ2-7; D perhaps matches TRBD1 (5 bases). The CDR3 has 15 residues. Germline V CDR1 and CDR2: DFQATT, SNEGSKA (reference sequence). The germline V and J ends were trimmed by 0 bases and 2 bases, with 14 bases remaining between them. In nucleotides, the CDR3 is TGCAGTGCTAGAGATTTGAGGATAGGGGCCTACGAGCAGTACTTC. Translating it yields CSARDLRIGAYEQYF.

On this clonotype itself: Possible read error: a much larger clone is one base away. V gene TRBV7-8 combines with J gene TRBJ2-2; 10 positions match TRBD1. Germline CDR1 SGHVS, CDR2 FQNEAQ. The CDR3 has 15 residues. Losses at the gene ends were 5 bases for V and 3 bases for J; bases not matched to a gene: 3. The CDR3, as DNA: TGTGCCAGCAGCACCGGGACAGGGGACACCGGGGAGCTGTTTTTT. The encoded protein is CASSTGTGDTGELFF.

This clonotype was seen repeatedly, ten times or more. This rearrangement joins TRBV5-1 to TRBJ2-6; D is unresolved. The CDR3 is made up of 15 amino acids. The germline gives CDR1 SGHRS, CDR2 YFSETQ. Between the trimmed V and J ends, which lost 0 bases and 2 bases, there was a span of 6 bases. The DNA for the CDR3 is TGCGCCAGCAGCTTGGATGGGGCTGGGGCCAACGTCCTGACTTTC. Its protein is CASSLDGAGANVLTF.

This clonotype occurred a few times. This chain uses TRBV6-5 with TRBJ1-1, with D tentatively TRBD1 (5 bases). V was cut by 3 bases and J by 6 bases, with 14 bases left in between. There are 14 residues in the CDR3. Germline CDR1 reads MNHEY; CDR2 reads SVGAGI. This CDR3 is CASSYGPGEPEAFF. CDR3 nucleotides: TGTGCCAGCAGTTATGGACCGGGGGAACCTGAAGCTTTCTTT.

V usage is TRBV29-1 and J usage is TRBJ2-1; 7 nucleotides agree with TRBD1. V was pared by 6 bases and J by 9 bases, with 17 bases of the junction left unmatched. CDR3 length equals 15 residues. Germline V gene data show CDR1 as SQVTM and CDR2 as ANQGSEA. CDR3 bases: TGCAGCGTGGACCTGGGGCAGGGGGTATTGGGTGAGCAGTTCTTC. Its protein is CSVDLGQGVLGEQFF.

The table lists this clonotype with a few counts. V gene TRBV28 combines with J gene TRBJ2-1; D may be TRBD1 (6 bases). The germline gives CDR1 MDHEN, CDR2 SYDVKM. Trimming pared 3 bases from V and 15 bases from J, leaving 18 bases between. This CDR3 is 13 amino acids long. The CDR3 nucleotides are TGTGCCAGCAGTTTCCAAATTAGGGGGATTCCGTTCTTC. Amino acids: CASSFQIRGIPFF.

The chain uses TRBV5-1 and TRBJ2-5; 7 bases fit TRBD1. The CDR3 consists of 15 residues. J was trimmed by 2 bases and V by 4 bases; bases with no gene match: 8. The germline V gene encodes CDR1 SGHRS and CDR2 YFSETQ. The CDR3 nucleotides are TGCGCCAGCAGCGCTGCTCCGGGACAGCAAGAGACCCAGTACTTC. Amino acids: CASSAAPGQQETQYF. The full variable domain, rest sourced from reference TRBV5-1 and TRBJ2-5, is KAGVTQTPRYLIKTRGQQVTLSCSPISGHRSVSWYQQTPGQGLQFLFEYFSETQRNKGNFPGRFSGRQFSNSRSEMNVSTLELGDSALYLCASSAAPGQQETQYFGPGTRLLVL.